This paragraph reports one TCR beta chain. The target antigen is unknown. V was shortened by 6 bases and J by 1 base, with 7 bases between the two germline ends. CDR3 length: 13 amino acids. CDR1 and CDR2 from the germline V gene are MNHEY and SMNVEV (reference sequence). Measured with immunoSEQ multiplex PCR; TCRdb has only the in-frame clones, and not every one. Among roughly 200,000 clones listed, about 92% were seen once. This record comes from a study of T cell responses to AZD1222 COVID-19 vaccine. Study conclusions and caveats: No repertoire was sampled before or during the peak T cell response, only after it. Only a handful of AZD1222 recipients tested seropositive at baseline.

J is TRBJ2-1 and V is TRBV27; D is undetermined. The sequenced sample was peripheral blood, obtained 28 days after the second dose of the MenACWY control vaccine. The TCR comes from an adult who received the MenACWY meningococcal vaccine as a control. The CDR3 loop is CASRRGSYNEQFF. In DNA, the CDR3 is TGTGCCAGCAGACGAGGTTCCTACAATGAGCAGTTCTTC.